The T cell receptor beta chain under discussion was sequenced for a study of blood T cells in healthy people across ages. Points from the study as a whole: Diversity estimates drawn from one million T cells were deemed underestimates.

As for this clonotype: Its antigen is as yet unknown.

It was with a sample-barcoded 5' primer and a J-beta primer mix that a second PCR of roughly 7 to 11 cycles was run. Researchers report that each sample yielded at least 3 million CDR3-containing paired-end reads. From the 5' RACE reads, TCRdb called clonotypes with MiXCR, one entry per CDR3 protein. The table has about 680,000 distinct CDR3 sequences, around half seen once. The CDR3 sequence is 14 residues long. Trimming pared 5 bases from V and 2 bases from J, leaving 11 bases between. Per germline, CDR1 SGHAT and CDR2 FQDESV (reference sequence). This chain uses TRBV11-1 with TRBJ2-3; D uncertain. The sequencing sample was made of blood. The receptor comes from a woman aged 55-70 years in good health. Here the CDR3 DNA reads TGTGCCAGCAGCCTACTTCTAGTCACAGATACGCAGTATTTT. It translates to CASSLLLVTDTQYF.